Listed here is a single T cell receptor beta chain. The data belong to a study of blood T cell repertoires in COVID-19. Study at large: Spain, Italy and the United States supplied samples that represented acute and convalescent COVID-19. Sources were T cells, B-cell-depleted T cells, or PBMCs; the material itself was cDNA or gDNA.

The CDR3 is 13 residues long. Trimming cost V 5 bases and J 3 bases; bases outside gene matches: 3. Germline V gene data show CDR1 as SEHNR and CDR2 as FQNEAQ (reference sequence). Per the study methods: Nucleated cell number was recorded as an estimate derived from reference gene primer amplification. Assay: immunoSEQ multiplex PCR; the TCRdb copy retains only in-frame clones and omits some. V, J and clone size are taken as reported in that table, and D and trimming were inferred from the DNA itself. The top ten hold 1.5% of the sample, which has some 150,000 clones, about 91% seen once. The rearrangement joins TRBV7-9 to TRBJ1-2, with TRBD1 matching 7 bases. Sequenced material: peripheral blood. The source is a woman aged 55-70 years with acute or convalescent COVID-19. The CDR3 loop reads CASSRDSDYGYTF. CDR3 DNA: TGTGCCAGCAGCCGGGACAGTGACTATGGCTACACCTTC.